The clone carrying this TCR beta chain was counted a single time. This sample was taken from a study of blood T cell repertoires in COVID-19. Overall study: The study drew acute and convalescent COVID-19 samples from the United States, Italy and Spain.

In the source study's methods: Amplification of reference gene primers provided the estimated nucleated cell counts. TCRdb keeps only in-frame clones here, not all; method: immunoSEQ multiplex PCR. From that table come the V and J calls and clone size; the DNA was used to work out D and trimming. Of fewer than 200,000 clones in the sample, roughly nine tenths were seen once. The V gene end was trimmed by 3 bases and the J gene end by 6 bases; junction bases not matched to a gene: 10. This CDR3 is built from 16 residues. Looked up from germline, CDR1 is SGHNT and CDR2 is YYREEE (reference sequence). The rearrangement uses TRBV5-4 and TRBJ2-1; 9 nucleotides line up with TRBD2. The sequencing input was peripheral blood. The TCR sequence derives from a man aged 18 to 30 who had recovered from COVID-19. The CDR3 protein is CASSSRRGGLFNEQFF. In DNA form, the CDR3 reads TGTGCCAGCAGCTCTCGGCGGGGGGGGCTATTCAATGAGCAGTTCTTC.